This T cell receptor beta chain is drawn from a study of T cell repertoires in cytomegalovirus infection. TCRdb called the reads again in MiXCR, with one record for every CDR3 protein. Seen here are roughly 160,000 distinct CDR3 sequences, 20% to 25% observed once, and the top ten hold about 25%. This clonotype occurred a few times. Its antigen is not known. The V end lost 4 bases, the J end lost 4 bases, and 14 bases lay between the germline ends. CDR3 length: 15 residues. CDR1 SEHNR and CDR2 FQNEAQ come from the germline V gene (reference sequence). Specimen: CD8+ T cells from cultured PBMCs, collected from culture after CMV antigen stimulation. The chain has TRBV7-9 and TRBJ2-4; D may be TRBD1 (7 bases). The receptor was derived from a human donor in good health (CMV status not recorded). Some clones in this sample may be carry-over from other donors' samples. DNA for the CDR3: TGTGCCAGCAGCTCCTGGGGGGACAGTAAAAACATTCAGTACTTC. This sequence encodes CASSSWGDSKNIQYF.